The clone carrying this T cell receptor (beta chain) was picked up a small number of times. The antigen remains undetermined. Then a second PCR, running about 6 to 11 cycles, was carried out with a sample-barcoded 5' primer and a J-beta primer mix. Each cDNA was tagged by a template-switch adaptor containing 12 random nucleotides. TCRdb passed the 5' RACE reads through MiXCR, listing each CDR3 protein once. The table shows hundreds of thousands of distinct CDR3 sequences, with 40% to 65% occurring only once. The CDR3 totals 14 residues. Trimming shortened V by 5 bases and J by 0 bases, and 9 bases separated the two germline ends. The V gene's germline CDR1 is SGHRS and CDR2 YFSETQ. This sample is part of a study of blood T cells in healthy people across ages. Findings and caveats of the study: Because sorting was not performed, PBMCs prevented conclusive naive versus antigen-experienced comparison. Getting older went along with TCR beta diversity per million T cells dropping roughly linearly.

This chain uses TRBV5-1 with TRBJ2-1, with D unclear. The TCR comes from an elderly man in good health. Sequencing input: blood. CDR3 nucleotides: TGCGCCAGCAGAGGCCAGTTCTCCTACAATGAGCAGTTCTTC. Amino acids: CASRGQFSYNEQFF.